The 10 T cell receptor beta chains below were found in one sample sequenced in a study of cytomegalovirus exposure and HLA in healthy donors. Generated by immunoSEQ multiplex PCR, the TCRdb table keeps only in-frame clones and is missing some. The sample holds roughly 270,000 clones, approximately 88% seen once. Source material: PBMCs. The origin of the receptors is a young woman in good health and CMV-seronegative.

In its sample, this clone was seen once. The chain recombines TRBV6-5 with TRBJ1-1; D might be TRBD1 (5 bases). The CDR3 has 11 amino acids. Trimming pared 2 bases from V and 11 bases from J, leaving 9 bases between. Germline CDR1 MNHEY, CDR2 SVGAGI. The CDR3 is CASSYQGMAFF. CDR3 bases: TGTGCCAGCAGTTACCAGGGCATGGCTTTCTTT.

This chain links TRBV7-2 with TRBJ2-7, with TRBD2 matching 10 bases. Unmatched junction bases numbered 2, after V lost 0 bases and J lost 3 bases. There are 15 residues in the CDR3. The germline CDR1 and CDR2 sequences are SGHTA and FQGNSA. CDR3 sequence: CASSLAASGSYEQYF. For the CDR3, the DNA is TGTGCCAGCAGCTTAGCGGCTAGCGGGAGCTACGAGCAGTACTTC.

The chain recombines TRBV5-1 with TRBJ2-3; D is possibly TRBD1 (6 bases). CDR3 length equals 12 residues. V was cut by 7 bases and J by 6 bases, with 12 bases left in between. Per germline, CDR1 SGHRS and CDR2 YFSETQ. CDR3 protein: CASRQDRDTQYF. CDR3 DNA: TGCGCCAGCCGACAGGATAGGGATACGCAGTATTTT.

The chain couples TRBV27 to TRBJ2-7; 7 bases line up with TRBD2. The ends lost 6 bases at V and 2 bases at J; junction bases unmatched: 10. CDR3 length: 15 residues. Germline lookup yields CDR1 MNHEY and CDR2 SMNVEV (reference sequence). CDR3 nucleotides: TGTGCCAGCAGCCTGACTCCGGGACTACCCTACGAGCAGTACTTC. This codes for CASSLTPGLPYEQYF.

The chain couples TRBV5-1 to TRBJ2-5; no reliable D call. CDR1 SGHRS and CDR2 YFSETQ come from the germline V gene. With 2 bases removed from V and 0 bases from J, the gap between germline ends came to 5 bases. The CDR3 runs to 13 residues. The CDR3 DNA is TGCGCCAGCAGCTTACAGTACCAAGAGACCCAGTACTTC. It yields the protein CASSLQYQETQYF.

This clone was seen more than once but under ten times. The chain couples TRBV6-5 to TRBJ2-5; D is uncertain. This CDR3 contains 13 residues. Germline V lookup: CDR1 MNHEY, CDR2 SVGAGI. V dropped 3 bases and J dropped 5 bases, with 10 bases sitting between them. CDR3 sequence: CASSYIAGETQYF. The CDR3 coding sequence is TGTGCCAGCAGTTATATTGCCGGGGAGACCCAGTACTTC.

The chain links TRBV15 to TRBJ2-7; 8 bases are a match to TRBD2. Trimming cost V 1 base and J 6 bases; bases outside gene matches: 5. In germline, CDR1 is LNHNV, CDR2 YYDKDF (reference sequence). The CDR3 consists of 14 residues. CDR3 in DNA: TGTGCCACCAGCAGAGTTACGGGAGGGATCGAGCAGTACTTC. This gives the protein CATSRVTGGIEQYF.

V usage is TRBV29-1 and J usage is TRBJ1-2; possible D gene TRBD1, 5 bases. The CDR3 is 13 amino acids. The germline V gene has CDR1 SQVTM and CDR2 ANQGSEA. V was cut by 6 bases and J by 2 bases, with 13 bases left in between. CDR3 in amino acids: CSVPPRGNYGYTF. The CDR3 bases are TGCAGCGTACCCCCTCGGGGGAACTATGGCTACACCTTC.

V usage is TRBV25-1 and J usage is TRBJ2-7; D might be TRBD2 (7 bases). The CDR3 covers 14 residues. V was shortened by 4 bases and J by 9 bases, with 19 bases between the two germline ends. Germline V gene data show CDR1 as MGHDK and CDR2 as SYGVNS. The CDR3 nucleotides are TGTGCCAGCAGTGGGGTCGGGGGGCCGGATGGGCAGTACTTC. This translates into CASSGVGGPDGQYF.

The genes are TRBV27 and TRBJ2-5; D gene unclear. Between the trimmed V and J ends, which lost 6 bases and 5 bases, there was a span of 13 bases. The CDR3 spans 13 residues. Per the germline V gene, CDR1 is MNHEY and CDR2 is SMNVEV (reference sequence). The CDR3 loop is CASSRDSRETQYF. The CDR3 nucleotides read TGTGCCAGCAGCCGAGACTCGAGGGAGACCCAGTACTTC.